This T cell receptor (beta chain) emerged from a study of CD8 T cells in Susac syndrome. Study details: Within the sequenced group of Susac syndrome patients, over five showed active disease and roughly 8 were in remission.

Germline V lookup: CDR1 DFQATT, CDR2 SNEGSKA (reference sequence). This CDR3 comprises 12 residues. V was pared by 6 bases and J by 6 bases, with 14 bases between. Reverse transcription of about 0.5 to 1 ug RNA was carried out with random hexamers. An immunoSEQ multiplex PCR amplified TCR beta CDR3 over 54 Vbeta and 13 Jbeta. Via MiXCR, TCRdb re-called the immunoSEQ multiplex PCR reads, giving one row per CDR3 protein. The data hold some 140,000 distinct CDR3 sequences, with 95% observed a single time. TCR beta was sequenced from blood CD8+ and CD4+ T cells. Each Susac syndrome patient had definite or probable disease by recently defined criteria.

The clonotype originates from a human donor with Susac syndrome. The gene calls are TRBV20-1 and TRBJ1-2; D is undetermined. Sample: CD8+ T cells from PBMCs. This chain's CDR3 is CSAAGVGNGYTF. In DNA form, the CDR3 reads TGCAGTGCCGCTGGGGTCGGGAATGGCTACACCTTC.